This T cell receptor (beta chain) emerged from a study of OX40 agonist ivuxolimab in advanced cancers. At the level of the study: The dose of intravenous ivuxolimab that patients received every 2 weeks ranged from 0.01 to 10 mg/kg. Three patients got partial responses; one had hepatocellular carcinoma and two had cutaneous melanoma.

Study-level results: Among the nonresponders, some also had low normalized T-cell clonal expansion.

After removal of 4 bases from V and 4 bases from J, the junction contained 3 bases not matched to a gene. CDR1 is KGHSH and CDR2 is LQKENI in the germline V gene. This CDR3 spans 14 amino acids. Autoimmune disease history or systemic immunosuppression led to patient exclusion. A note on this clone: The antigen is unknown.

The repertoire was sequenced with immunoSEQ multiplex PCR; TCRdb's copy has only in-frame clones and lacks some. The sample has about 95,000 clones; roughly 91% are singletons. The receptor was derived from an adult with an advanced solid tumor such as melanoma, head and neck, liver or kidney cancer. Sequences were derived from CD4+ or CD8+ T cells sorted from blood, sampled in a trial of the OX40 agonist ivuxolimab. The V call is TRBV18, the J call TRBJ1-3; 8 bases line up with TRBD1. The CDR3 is CASSLGQGGNTIYF. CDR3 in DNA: TGTGCCAGCTCACTCGGACAGGGAGGAAACACCATATATTTT.